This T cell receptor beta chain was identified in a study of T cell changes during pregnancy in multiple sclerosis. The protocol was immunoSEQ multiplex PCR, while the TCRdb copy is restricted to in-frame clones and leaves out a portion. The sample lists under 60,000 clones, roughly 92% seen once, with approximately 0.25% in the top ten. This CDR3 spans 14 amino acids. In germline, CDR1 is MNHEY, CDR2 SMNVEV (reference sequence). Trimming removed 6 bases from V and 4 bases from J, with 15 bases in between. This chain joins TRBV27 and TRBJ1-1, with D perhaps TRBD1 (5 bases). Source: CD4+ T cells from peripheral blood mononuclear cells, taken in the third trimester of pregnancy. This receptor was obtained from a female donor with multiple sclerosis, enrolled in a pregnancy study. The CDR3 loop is CASRGGLVATEAFF. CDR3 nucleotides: TGTGCCAGCAGGGGGGGGTTGGTCGCCACTGAAGCTTTCTTT.